The clone carrying this T cell receptor (beta chain) was detected only a few times. Its antigen is undetermined. These data are taken from a study of cytomegalovirus exposure and HLA in healthy donors. The PCR was carried out with 60 Vbeta primers and 13 Jbeta primers. The authors' processing: As a later analysis found, there were 78 million or so unique TCR beta chains, of which some 9.9 million were shared. Produced via immunoSEQ multiplex PCR; TCRdb's table is partial and in-frame only. Clone size and the V and J calls come from that table; the DNA yielded D and trimming. The sample lists about 160,000 clones, about 80% occurring once. General study points: The listing of 150 to 200 TCR beta chains classed them as cytomegalovirus-associated. Testing in vitro showed a few CMV-associated chains specific for CMV antigens. Rare TCR sequences predominated, though certain public TCRs were found in many donors.

The ends lost 6 bases at V and 6 bases at J; junction bases unmatched: 9. Germline V gene sequence: CDR1 PRHDT, CDR2 FYEKMQ (reference sequence). This CDR3 spans 14 amino acids. Sequencing input: PBMCs. The clonotype comes from a man aged 18 to 30 in good health and CMV-seropositive. The rearrangement joins TRBV13 to TRBJ1-1; 8 positions agree with TRBD1. The CDR3 DNA reads as TGTGCCAGCAGGTGGAAAGGACAGGGCGCTGAAGCTTTCTTT. Protein product: CASRWKGQGAEAFF.